Listed here are 24 T cell receptor beta chains from one sample, sequenced in a study of CXCR3-negative and CXCR3-positive naive CD8 T cells. Preparation of TRB cDNA libraries relied on 5' RACE carrying UMI labels. TCRdb re-called the 5' RACE reads and catalogs CDR3 proteins one per entry, DNA excluded. Reported are tens of thousands of distinct CDR3 sequences; the ten largest clones contain around 0.82%. Antigens of these TCRs are unknown. Study outcomes and limitations: TRB CDR3s of CXCR3-positive naive cells were more hydrophobic than those of CXCR3-negative naive cells.

Sequenced: naive CXCR3+ CD8+ T cells from blood. Subset indicated: CD45RO-CCR7+CD27+CD95- naive CD8+ T cells expressing CXCR3 (TNR3+). The receptors here all came from a human donor in good health. Some clones in this sample may be carry-over from other donors' samples.

The chain couples TRBV28 to TRBJ1-5. The CDR3 is 16 amino acids. The germline V gene has CDR1 MDHEN and CDR2 SYDVKM. CDR3 region: CASSLGRQVGGQPQHF. The full variable domain, with the rest looked up from reference TRBV28 and TRBJ1-5, is DVKVTQSSRYLVKRTGEKVFLECVQDMDHENMFWYRQDPGLGLRLIYFSYDVKMKEKGDIPEGYSVSREKKERFSLILESASTNQTSMYLCASSLGRQVGGQPQHFGDGTRLSIL.

This sequence joins TRBV4-1 and TRBJ2-3. The CDR3 is 16 amino acids. Germline assignment: CDR1 MGHRA and CDR2 YSYEKL. CDR3 in amino acids: CASSQDQWVSTDTQYF.

This rearrangement joins TRBV14 to TRBJ2-1; TCRdb proposes TRBD2, but this gene call is untestable without DNA. The CDR3 has 15 amino acids. CDR1 is SGHDN and CDR2 is FVKESK in the germline V gene. The CDR3 loop reads CASRARTSPSHEQFF.

V and J are TRBV12-3 or TRBV12-4 and TRBJ2-1; lacking DNA, the TRBD1 call made by TCRdb goes unchecked. The CDR3 is made up of 14 amino acids. CDR3: CASSRDRGENEQFF.

The chain recombines TRBV13 with TRBJ2-1; TCRdb's D gene call, TRBD2, goes unchecked for lack of DNA. There are 14 residues in the CDR3. Germline loops: CDR1 PRHDT, CDR2 FYEKMQ (reference sequence). The CDR3 loop is CASSSLAGENEQFF.

CDR3 protein: CSVETVSTDTQYF. V usage is TRBV29-1 and J usage is TRBJ2-3. This CDR3 comprises 13 residues. Germline CDR1 SQVTM, CDR2 ANQGSEA.

The gene calls are TRBV2 and TRBJ2-7. CDR3 length equals 13 residues. Germline CDR1 reads SNHLY; CDR2 reads FYNNEI. The chain's CDR3 is CASSPGPLYEQYF.

The chain joins TRBV27 to TRBJ2-1; TCRdb names TRBD1, which stays unverified in the absence of DNA. From germline, CDR1 is MNHEY and CDR2 SMNVEV (reference sequence). The CDR3 runs 13 residues. The CDR3 loop is CASTLREGNEQFF.

CDR3: CASSPRTIEQFF. The chain has TRBV5-6 and TRBJ2-1; without DNA, the TCRdb call of TRBD1 cannot be checked. Germline V gene sequence: CDR1 SGHDT, CDR2 YYEEEE. This CDR3 spans 12 amino acids.

This chain joins TRBV6-5 and TRBJ2-7. The V gene's germline CDR1 is MNHEY and CDR2 SVGAGI. This CDR3 comprises 14 residues. This chain's CDR3 is CASSYSQESYEQYF.

The chain employs TRBV28 and TRBJ2-7; there is no DNA to check the TCRdb D call of TRBD1. Germline CDR1 and CDR2: MDHEN and SYDVKM. CDR3 size: 15 residues. CDR3 sequence reads: CASTYPGIPPYEQYF.

The chain carries TRBV28 and TRBJ2-7. The CDR3 is 14 residues long. Germline CDR1 MDHEN, CDR2 SYDVKM. CDR3 sequence: CASSLESIKYEQYF. Full variable domain (rest looked up from reference TRBV28 and TRBJ2-7): DVKVTQSSRYLVKRTGEKVFLECVQDMDHENMFWYRQDPGLGLRLIYFSYDVKMKEKGDIPEGYSVSREKKERFSLILESASTNQTSMYLCASSLESIKYEQYFGPGTRLTVT.

The gene calls are TRBV20-1 and TRBJ2-7; the D gene TCRdb calls, TRBD1, cannot be checked with no DNA. Germline-derived CDR1 and CDR2 are DFQATT and SNEGSKA (reference sequence). CDR3 size: 15 residues. This CDR3 reads CSASNPWTGGREQYF.

The chain has TRBV6-5 and TRBJ1-1; TCRdb indicates TRBD1, and absent DNA this call remains unverified. The CDR3 has 12 residues. CDR1 is MNHEY and CDR2 is SVGAGI in the germline V gene. The CDR3 loop reads CASSGTGAEAFF.

This chain connects TRBV6-2 or TRBV6-3 to TRBJ1-5; TCRdb outputs TRBD1, but without DNA this stays unchecked. The germline V gene encodes CDR1 MNHEY and CDR2 SVGEGT. The CDR3 runs 16 residues. CDR3 residues: CASSLDRRPLNQPQHF.

This sequence joins TRBV7-2 and TRBJ2-7. Germline V CDR1 and CDR2: SGHTA, FQGNSA. The CDR3 loop spans 14 amino acids. This CDR3 is CASSLGAAAYEQYF.

The rearrangement links TRBV4-1 to TRBJ2-4. CDR1 and CDR2 (germline): MGHRA, YSYEKL. This CDR3 comprises 17 residues. CDR3 residues: CASSQGGEFETKNIQYF.

The V and J genes are TRBV28 and TRBJ2-7; TCRdb outputs TRBD2, but without DNA this stays unchecked. The CDR3 sequence is 14 residues long. Germline CDR1 reads MDHEN; CDR2 reads SYDVKM. The CDR3 spells CASTHLAGTYEQYF.

The V call is TRBV10-3, the J call TRBJ1-1. The CDR3 is 16 amino acids. CDR1 is ENHRY and CDR2 is SYGVKD in the germline V gene. The CDR3 reads CAISEGQSKGNTEAFF.

The chain employs TRBV4-1 and TRBJ1-4. The CDR3 is 16 amino acids. Germline V gene data show CDR1 as MGHRA and CDR2 as YSYEKL. CDR3 sequence reads: CASSQKGRATNEKLFF.

This chain links TRBV4-1 with TRBJ2-1; with no DNA, the TCRdb D assignment of TRBD1 cannot be verified. The CDR3 sequence is 16 residues long. Per germline, CDR1 MGHRA and CDR2 YSYEKL. The CDR3 sequence: CASGLKDRASYNEQFF.

The V and J genes are TRBV7-9 and TRBJ1-1; TCRdb's D call, TRBD1, is unchecked because there is no DNA. Germline loops: CDR1 SEHNR, CDR2 FQNEAQ (reference sequence). The CDR3 has 12 residues. The CDR3 loop is CASSYQGAEAFF.

The gene calls are TRBV6-4 and TRBJ2-3; TCRdb's D call, TRBD1, is unchecked because there is no DNA. The V gene's germline CDR1 is MRHNA and CDR2 SNTAGT. This CDR3 has 14 amino acids. The CDR3 here is CASSDSRGADTQYF.

The CDR3 sequence: CASSNPGVGEKLFF. The chain has TRBV21-1 and TRBJ1-4; TCRdb outputs TRBD1, but without DNA this stays unchecked. TRBV21-1 is noted as a pseudogene. This CDR3 has 14 residues.